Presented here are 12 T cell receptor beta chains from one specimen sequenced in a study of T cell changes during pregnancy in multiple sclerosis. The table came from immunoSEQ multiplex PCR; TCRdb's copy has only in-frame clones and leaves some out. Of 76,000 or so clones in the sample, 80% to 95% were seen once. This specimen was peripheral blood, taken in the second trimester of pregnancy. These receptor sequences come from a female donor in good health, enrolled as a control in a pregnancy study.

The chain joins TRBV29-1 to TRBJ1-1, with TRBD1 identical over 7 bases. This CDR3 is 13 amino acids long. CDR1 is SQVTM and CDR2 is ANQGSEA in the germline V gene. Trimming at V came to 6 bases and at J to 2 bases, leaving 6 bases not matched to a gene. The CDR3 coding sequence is TGCAGCGTCTCGACAGGGACAAACACTGAAGCTTTCTTT. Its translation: CSVSTGTNTEAFF.

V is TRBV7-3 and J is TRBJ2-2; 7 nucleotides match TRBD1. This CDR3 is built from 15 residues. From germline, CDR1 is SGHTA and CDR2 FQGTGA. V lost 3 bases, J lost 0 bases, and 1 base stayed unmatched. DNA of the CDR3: TGTGCCAGCAGCTTGGGACAGACGAACACCGGGGAGCTGTTTTTT. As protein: CASSLGQTNTGELFF.

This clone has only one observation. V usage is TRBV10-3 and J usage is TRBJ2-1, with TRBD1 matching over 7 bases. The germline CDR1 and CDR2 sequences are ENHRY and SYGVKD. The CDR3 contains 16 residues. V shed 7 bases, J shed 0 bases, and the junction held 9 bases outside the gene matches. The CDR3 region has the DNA TGTGCCATCACTAGGGGACAGCTGAGCTCCTACAATGAGCAGTTCTTC. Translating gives CAITRGQLSSYNEQFF.

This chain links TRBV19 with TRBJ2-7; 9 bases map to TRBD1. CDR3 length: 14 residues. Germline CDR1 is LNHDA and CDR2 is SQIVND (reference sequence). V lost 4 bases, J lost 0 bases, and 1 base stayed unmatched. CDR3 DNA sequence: TGTGCCAGTAGTAGGGACAGGGTCTCCTACGAGCAGTACTTC. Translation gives CASSRDRVSYEQYF.

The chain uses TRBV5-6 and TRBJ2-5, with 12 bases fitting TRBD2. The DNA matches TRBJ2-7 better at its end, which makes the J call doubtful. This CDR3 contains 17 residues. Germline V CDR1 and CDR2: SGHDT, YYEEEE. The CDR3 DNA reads TGTGCCAGCAGTACCGGGACTAGCGGGTTCGAATCCTACGAGCAGTACTTC. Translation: CASSTGTSGFESYEQYF.

The CDR3 DNA reads as TGTGCTAGTGGTCGGGGGACAGGACGAAGCACAGATACGCAGTATTTT. Translation gives CASGRGTGRSTDTQYF. V usage is TRBV12-5 and J usage is TRBJ2-3; TRBD1 matches at 8 bases. J lost 0 bases, V lost 5 bases, and 7 bases had no gene match. CDR1 LGHNT and CDR2 FRNRAP come from the germline V gene. The CDR3 is made up of 16 amino acids.

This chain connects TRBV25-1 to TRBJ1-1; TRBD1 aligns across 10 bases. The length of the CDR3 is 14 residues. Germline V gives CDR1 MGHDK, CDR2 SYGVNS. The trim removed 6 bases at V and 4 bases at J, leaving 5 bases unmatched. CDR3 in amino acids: CASRGTGEATEAFF. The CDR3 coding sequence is TGTGCCAGCAGGGGGACAGGGGAGGCCACTGAAGCTTTCTTT.

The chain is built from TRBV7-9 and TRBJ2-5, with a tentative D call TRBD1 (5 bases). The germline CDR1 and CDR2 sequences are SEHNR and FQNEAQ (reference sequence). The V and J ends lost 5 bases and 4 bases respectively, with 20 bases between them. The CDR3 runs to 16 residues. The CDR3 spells CASSPPYRKLAETQYF. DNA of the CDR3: TGTGCCAGCAGCCCACCCTACAGGAAATTGGCAGAGACCCAGTACTTC.

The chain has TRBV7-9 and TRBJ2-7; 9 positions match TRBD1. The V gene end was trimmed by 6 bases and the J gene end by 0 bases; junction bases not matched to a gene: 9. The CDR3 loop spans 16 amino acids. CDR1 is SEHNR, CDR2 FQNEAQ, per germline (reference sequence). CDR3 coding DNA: TGTGCCAGCAGACCGGGACAGGGTCCTATCTCCTACGAGCAGTACTTC. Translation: CASRPGQGPISYEQYF.

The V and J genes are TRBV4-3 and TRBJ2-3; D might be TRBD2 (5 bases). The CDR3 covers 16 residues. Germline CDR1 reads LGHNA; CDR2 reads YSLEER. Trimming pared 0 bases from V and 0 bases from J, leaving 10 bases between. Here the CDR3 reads CASSQDSWTSTDTQYF. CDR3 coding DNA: TGCGCCAGCAGCCAAGATTCGTGGACTAGCACAGATACGCAGTATTTT.

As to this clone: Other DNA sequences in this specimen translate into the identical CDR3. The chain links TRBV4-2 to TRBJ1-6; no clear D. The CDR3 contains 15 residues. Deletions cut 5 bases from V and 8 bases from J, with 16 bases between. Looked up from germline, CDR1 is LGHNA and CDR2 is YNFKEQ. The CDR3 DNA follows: TGTGCCAGCAGCTCCCGCATCGGGAGTGATTCACCCCTCCACTTT. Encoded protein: CASSSRIGSDSPLHF.

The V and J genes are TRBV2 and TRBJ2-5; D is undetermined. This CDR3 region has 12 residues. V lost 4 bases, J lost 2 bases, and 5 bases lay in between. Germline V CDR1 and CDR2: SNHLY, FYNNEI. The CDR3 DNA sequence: TGTGCCAGCAGTGTATTTCAAGAGACCCAGTACTTC. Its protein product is CASSVFQETQYF.